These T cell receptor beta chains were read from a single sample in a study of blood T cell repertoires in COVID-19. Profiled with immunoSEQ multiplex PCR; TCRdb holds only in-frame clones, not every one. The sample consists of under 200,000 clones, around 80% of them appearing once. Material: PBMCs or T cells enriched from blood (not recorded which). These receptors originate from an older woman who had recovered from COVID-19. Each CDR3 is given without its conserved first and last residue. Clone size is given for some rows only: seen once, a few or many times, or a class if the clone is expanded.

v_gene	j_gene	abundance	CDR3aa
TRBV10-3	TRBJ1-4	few	AISRDRGEKLF
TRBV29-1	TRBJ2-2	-	SVEERRQATGELF
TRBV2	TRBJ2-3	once	ASREDRGVSTDTQY
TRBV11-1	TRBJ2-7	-	ASSLGSGIWAYEQY
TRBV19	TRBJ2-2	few	ASKGNLPGLAGGSSTGELF
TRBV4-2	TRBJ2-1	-	ASSPLAGGYNEQF
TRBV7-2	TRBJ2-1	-	ASSLGGQGANEQF
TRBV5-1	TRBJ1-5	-	ASSSIPGPSTRQPQH
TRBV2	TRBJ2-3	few	ASSDIPYRQGRDTQY
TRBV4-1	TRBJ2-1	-	ASSPTSYNEQF
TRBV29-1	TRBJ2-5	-	SGVWAGETQY
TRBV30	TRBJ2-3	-	AWSVGGLAGGRDTQY
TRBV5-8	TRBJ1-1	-	ASSFGGTEAF
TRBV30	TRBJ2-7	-	AWSSDRSRYEQY
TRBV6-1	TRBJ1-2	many	ASSERWSEGYT
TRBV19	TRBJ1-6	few	ASRWDRDSPLH
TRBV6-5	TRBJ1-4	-	ASSYAGRRGEKLF
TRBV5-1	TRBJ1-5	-	ASSSGSGNQPQH
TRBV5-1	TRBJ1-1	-	ASKDSGERVEAF
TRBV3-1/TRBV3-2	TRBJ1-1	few	ASSQDTGAF
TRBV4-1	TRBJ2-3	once	ASSQRDGGASDTQY
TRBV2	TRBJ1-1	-	ASSEAQRLVAEAF
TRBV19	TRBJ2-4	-	ASSIVQGTVSKNIQY
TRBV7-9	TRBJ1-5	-	ASSLGAGGAQPQH
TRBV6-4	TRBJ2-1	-	ASSDYSGGASSNEQF
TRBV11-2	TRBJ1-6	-	ASSLTDYNSPLH
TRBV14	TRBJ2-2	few	ASGGLANTGELF
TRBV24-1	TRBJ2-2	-	ATSDLRGVTGELF
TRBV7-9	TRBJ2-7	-	ASSTGTGDEQY
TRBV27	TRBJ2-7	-	ASSLRQGWYEQY
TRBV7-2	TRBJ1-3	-	ASSLVPGIRPGNTIY
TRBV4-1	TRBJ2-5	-	ASSLGTEETQY
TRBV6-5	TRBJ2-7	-	ASSYDRGYEQY
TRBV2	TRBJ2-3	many	ASARQGATDTQY
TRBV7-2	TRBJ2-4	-	ASSLGGLGAKNIQY
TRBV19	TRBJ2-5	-	ASSIQRQETQY
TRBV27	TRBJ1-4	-	ASSKQGRANEKLF
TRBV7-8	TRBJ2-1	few	ASSLGLTSVDEQF
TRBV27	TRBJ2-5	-	ASSYGTGVRETQY
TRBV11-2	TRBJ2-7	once	ASSLNPLLLNEQY
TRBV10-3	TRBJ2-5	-	ATESGGGPSRQETQY
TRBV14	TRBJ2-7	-	ASSQDSSPGQGAHEQY
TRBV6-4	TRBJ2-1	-	ASSATSGLTEQF